The rows below give T cell receptor beta chains drawn from one sample of a study of T cells after yellow fever vaccination. TCRdb passed the 5' RACE reads through MiXCR, listing each CDR3 protein once. Of some 120,000 distinct CDR3 sequences in the sample, roughly 15% were seen once. This specimen was CD8+ T cells sorted from PBMCs, taken 5 days after the yellow fever booster vaccination. All receptors derive from a young man who received the YFV17D yellow fever vaccine. CDR3s include the opening cysteine and the closing phenylalanine or tryptophan. The D gene is left open where the match is weak. The size of a clone is reported for some rows only, either as once, few or many, or as a class for expanded clones.

d_gene: TRBD1; v_gene: TRBV7-9; abundance: NA; j_gene: TRBJ2-5; CDR3nt: TGTGCCAGCAGCCCCCCGGAAGGGGGCTTAAAAGAGACCCAGTACTTC; CDR3aa: CASSPPEGGLKETQYF
d_gene: TRBD1; v_gene: TRBV30; abundance: NA; j_gene: TRBJ2-2; CDR3nt: TGTGCCTGGACGGGACAGGGGACCGGGGAGCTGTTTTTT; CDR3aa: CAWTGQGTGELFF
d_gene: NA; v_gene: TRBV20-1; abundance: NA; j_gene: TRBJ2-5; CDR3nt: TGCAGTGCTAAGAGAGATGGGCGAGACGGGGGAATAGAGACCCAGTACTTC; CDR3aa: CSAKRDGRDGGIETQYF
d_gene: NA; v_gene: TRBV4-2; abundance: few; j_gene: TRBJ1-1; CDR3nt: TGTGCCAGCAGCCGGTCGAGGACAATGGTTGAAGGCACTGAAGCTTTCTTT; CDR3aa: CASSRSRTMVEGTEAFF
d_gene: TRBD1; v_gene: TRBV5-1; abundance: few; j_gene: TRBJ1-1; CDR3nt: TGCGCCAGCAGCTCGGGACAGGGGGCGAACACTGAAGCTTTCTTT; CDR3aa: CASSSGQGANTEAFF
d_gene: TRBD2; v_gene: TRBV4-3; abundance: NA; j_gene: TRBJ2-5; CDR3nt: TGCGCCAGCAGCCATTTCCCCGGGACTAGCGGCCAGTACCAAGAGACCCAGTACTTC; CDR3aa: CASSHFPGTSGQYQETQYF
d_gene: NA; v_gene: TRBV5-7; abundance: many; j_gene: TRBJ1-5; CDR3nt: TGTGCCAGCAACATCGGGGTCAATCAGCCCCAGCATTTT; CDR3aa: CASNIGVNQPQHF
d_gene: NA; v_gene: TRBV12-3/TRBV12-4; abundance: NA; j_gene: TRBJ2-1; CDR3nt: TGTGCCAGCAGTTTAGCGGGCTCCCCCTCCGGGCACGAGCAGTTCTTC; CDR3aa: CASSLAGSPSGHEQFF
d_gene: NA; v_gene: TRBV19; abundance: NA; j_gene: TRBJ1-6; CDR3nt: TGTGCCAGTAGTATAACGGGGATGGATTCACCCCTCCACTTT; CDR3aa: CASSITGMDSPLHF
d_gene: NA; v_gene: TRBV7-9; abundance: NA; j_gene: TRBJ2-7; CDR3nt: TGTGCTAACCCCCAGGGTGAGCAGTACTTC; CDR3aa: CANPQGEQYF
d_gene: TRBD2; v_gene: TRBV7-9; abundance: NA; j_gene: TRBJ2-7; CDR3nt: TGTGCCAGCAGCTCCGGACTAGCGGGGGGTACCCTTGTGGGCGAGCAGTACTTC; CDR3aa: CASSSGLAGGTLVGEQYF
d_gene: NA; v_gene: TRBV7-9; abundance: NA; j_gene: TRBJ1-2; CDR3nt: TGTGCCAGCAGCTTAGTGGGCGGGACGGGCGGCTACACCTTC; CDR3aa: CASSLVGGTGGYTF
d_gene: NA; v_gene: TRBV4-3; abundance: NA; j_gene: TRBJ2-5; CDR3nt: TGCGCCAGCAGCCAAGGGTGGGGGCGCGGGGAGACCCAGTACTTC; CDR3aa: CASSQGWGRGETQYF
d_gene: TRBD2; v_gene: TRBV10-3; abundance: few; j_gene: TRBJ2-1; CDR3nt: TGTGCCATCCATAGCGGGGCCAATGAGCAGTTCTTC; CDR3aa: CAIHSGANEQFF
d_gene: TRBD2; v_gene: TRBV7-8; abundance: few; j_gene: TRBJ2-1; CDR3nt: TGTGCCAGCAGCTTAGCGGGACTAGCGGGGGAGCAATACAATGAGCAGTTCTTC; CDR3aa: CASSLAGLAGEQYNEQFF
d_gene: NA; v_gene: TRBV29-1; abundance: NA; j_gene: TRBJ2-3; CDR3nt: TGCAGCGTTGAGCCAACGTCGGGGGGCACAGATACGCAGTATTTT; CDR3aa: CSVEPTSGGTDTQYF
d_gene: NA; v_gene: TRBV14; abundance: NA; j_gene: TRBJ1-4; CDR3nt: TGTGCCAGCAGCCAAGTGGAGGGCACTAATGAAAAACTGTTTTTT; CDR3aa: CASSQVEGTNEKLFF
d_gene: NA; v_gene: TRBV6-4; abundance: NA; j_gene: TRBJ1-2; CDR3nt: TGTGCCAGCAGTGAAGTACAGACGTATGGCTACACCTTC; CDR3aa: CASSEVQTYGYTF
d_gene: NA; v_gene: TRBV4-1; abundance: NA; j_gene: TRBJ2-3; CDR3nt: TGCGCCAGCAGCCATACAGGAGATACGCAGTATTTT; CDR3aa: CASSHTGDTQYF
d_gene: NA; v_gene: TRBV7-2; abundance: NA; j_gene: TRBJ2-3; CDR3nt: TGTGCCAGCACCCACCCCGGGGGAAGCACAGATACGCAGTATTTT; CDR3aa: CASTHPGGSTDTQYF
d_gene: TRBD1; v_gene: TRBV4-3; abundance: few; j_gene: TRBJ2-3; CDR3nt: TGCGCCAGCAGCCAAGATCTTTGGGACAGGGGCGTCCTGTACACAGATACGCAGTATTTT; CDR3aa: CASSQDLWDRGVLYTDTQYF
d_gene: TRBD2; v_gene: TRBV7-9; abundance: few; j_gene: TRBJ2-5; CDR3nt: TGTGCCAGCAGCTCTGTCCCGGGACTAGCGGGGCTCCAAGAGACCCAGTACTTC; CDR3aa: CASSSVPGLAGLQETQYF
d_gene: TRBD2; v_gene: TRBV20-1; abundance: few; j_gene: TRBJ2-3; CDR3nt: TGCAGTGCTAGAGCCCCTAGCGGGCACACAGATACGCAGTATTTT; CDR3aa: CSARAPSGHTDTQYF
d_gene: NA; v_gene: TRBV10-3; abundance: NA; j_gene: TRBJ2-5; CDR3nt: TGTGCCATCAGAGCTTCGGGGCTCCAGGAGACCCAGTACTTC; CDR3aa: CAIRASGLQETQYF
d_gene: NA; v_gene: TRBV7-9; abundance: NA; j_gene: TRBJ2-2; CDR3nt: TGTGCCAGCAGCTGGGGGTCGTTGGCCGGGGAGCTGTTTTTT; CDR3aa: CASSWGSLAGELFF
d_gene: NA; v_gene: TRBV27; abundance: NA; j_gene: TRBJ1-5; CDR3nt: TGTGCCAGCAGTTTCAGGGGCGGGCAGCCCCAGCATTTT; CDR3aa: CASSFRGGQPQHF
d_gene: NA; v_gene: TRBV6-2/TRBV6-3; abundance: NA; j_gene: TRBJ1-2; CDR3nt: TGTGCCAGCACCGACGACTGGACAGTCTATGGCTACACCTTC; CDR3aa: CASTDDWTVYGYTF
d_gene: NA; v_gene: TRBV6-5; abundance: NA; j_gene: TRBJ1-6; CDR3nt: TGTGCCAGCAGTTACTCGAATCAGCAGACACCCCTCCACTTT; CDR3aa: CASSYSNQQTPLHF
d_gene: NA; v_gene: TRBV2; abundance: few; j_gene: TRBJ1-4; CDR3nt: TGTGCCAGCAGTTCCCTGACCAGGGCCGATGAAAAACTGTTTTTT; CDR3aa: CASSSLTRADEKLFF
d_gene: NA; v_gene: TRBV12-3/TRBV12-4; abundance: few; j_gene: TRBJ2-6; CDR3nt: TGTGCCAGCACCCGGTCTGGGGCCAACGTCCTGACTTTC; CDR3aa: CASTRSGANVLTF
d_gene: NA; v_gene: TRBV7-6; abundance: NA; j_gene: TRBJ1-4; CDR3nt: TGTGCCAGCAGCCCCAGGACCGCTTCGGGTGAAAAACTGTTTTTT; CDR3aa: CASSPRTASGEKLFF
d_gene: NA; v_gene: TRBV7-2; abundance: NA; j_gene: TRBJ2-2; CDR3nt: TGTGCCAGCAGCGCCCTATATTCCGGGGGGCGCGGAACCGGGGAGCTGTTTTTT; CDR3aa: CASSALYSGGRGTGELFF
d_gene: NA; v_gene: TRBV7-2; abundance: NA; j_gene: TRBJ2-1; CDR3nt: TGTGCCAGCACCCTTTACGGGGCCCCGAGCTCCTACAATGAGCAGTTCTTC; CDR3aa: CASTLYGAPSSYNEQFF
d_gene: TRBD1; v_gene: TRBV7-9; abundance: few; j_gene: TRBJ1-5; CDR3nt: TGTGCCAGCAGCCCGACAGGGCGAAATCAGCCCCAGCATTTT; CDR3aa: CASSPTGRNQPQHF
d_gene: TRBD1; v_gene: TRBV7-9; abundance: NA; j_gene: TRBJ1-6; CDR3nt: TGTGCCAGCAGCTACGACAGGGAGCGTAATTCACCCCTCCACTTT; CDR3aa: CASSYDRERNSPLHF
d_gene: NA; v_gene: TRBV20-1; abundance: once; j_gene: TRBJ2-1; CDR3nt: TGCAGTGCTAGTGGCTCCCCGGTTGCTGAGCAGTTCTTC; CDR3aa: CSASGSPVAEQFF
d_gene: NA; v_gene: TRBV4-3; abundance: NA; j_gene: TRBJ1-1; CDR3nt: TGCGCCAGCAGCCAAGAAAGGCAGGGCTACATGAACACTGAAGCTTTCTTT; CDR3aa: CASSQERQGYMNTEAFF
d_gene: TRBD2; v_gene: TRBV7-7; abundance: NA; j_gene: TRBJ2-5; CDR3nt: TGTGCTAGCACCGACACGGGAGGGGAGACCCAGTACTTC; CDR3aa: CASTDTGGETQYF
d_gene: TRBD2; v_gene: TRBV20-1; abundance: NA; j_gene: TRBJ2-1; CDR3nt: TGCAGTGCCCGGGGGGGGGAGCAGTTCTTC; CDR3aa: CSARGGEQFF
d_gene: NA; v_gene: TRBV5-1; abundance: medium-sized; j_gene: TRBJ2-1; CDR3nt: TGCGCCAGCAGATCAGGGCCGTACAATGAGCAGTTCTTC; CDR3aa: CASRSGPYNEQFF
d_gene: TRBD2; v_gene: TRBV7-2; abundance: few; j_gene: TRBJ2-5; CDR3nt: TGTGCCAGCAGCTTAGTCCCAGGACTAGCGGGGGGGCCTTGGGAGACCCAGTACTTC; CDR3aa: CASSLVPGLAGGPWETQYF
d_gene: NA; v_gene: TRBV9; abundance: NA; j_gene: TRBJ2-1; CDR3nt: TGTGCCAGCAGCGTAGAAGACGGGACGGAGCAGTTCTTC; CDR3aa: CASSVEDGTEQFF
d_gene: TRBD2; v_gene: TRBV6-5; abundance: few; j_gene: TRBJ2-1; CDR3nt: TGTGCCAGCAGTTACTCCCTAGCGGGGAGGGGCAATGAGCAGTTCTTC; CDR3aa: CASSYSLAGRGNEQFF
d_gene: NA; v_gene: TRBV7-3; abundance: NA; j_gene: TRBJ2-4; CDR3nt: TGTGCCAGCAGCTCGGGGGACGGGCATATTGTGTACTTC; CDR3aa: CASSSGDGHIVYF
d_gene: NA; v_gene: TRBV27; abundance: NA; j_gene: TRBJ2-5; CDR3nt: TGTGCCAGCAGCCCCACTATGGGGAAACAAGAGACCCAGTACTTC; CDR3aa: CASSPTMGKQETQYF
d_gene: TRBD1; v_gene: TRBV12-3/TRBV12-4; abundance: few; j_gene: TRBJ1-4; CDR3nt: TGTGCCAGCAGTCGGACAGGGGGCCTTAATGAAAAACTGTTTTTT; CDR3aa: CASSRTGGLNEKLFF
d_gene: TRBD1; v_gene: TRBV6-2/TRBV6-3; abundance: few; j_gene: TRBJ2-1; CDR3nt: TGTGCCAGCAGCCCCTTCGGAGGGACAGGGGTCCCCTACAATGAGCAGTTCTTC; CDR3aa: CASSPFGGTGVPYNEQFF
d_gene: TRBD1; v_gene: TRBV6-5; abundance: few; j_gene: TRBJ1-5; CDR3nt: TGTGCCAGCAGGCGCACCCCCGGGACAGGGGTCTATAGCAATCAGCCCCAGCATTTT; CDR3aa: CASRRTPGTGVYSNQPQHF
d_gene: NA; v_gene: TRBV6-1; abundance: few; j_gene: TRBJ1-6; CDR3nt: TGTGCCAGCAGCGGGGAGATCCTCTCACCCCTCCACTTT; CDR3aa: CASSGEILSPLHF
d_gene: NA; v_gene: TRBV4-3; abundance: NA; j_gene: TRBJ1-2; CDR3nt: TGCGCCAGCAGCCATTCAGACCCGGGGCATGGCTACACCTTC; CDR3aa: CASSHSDPGHGYTF
d_gene: NA; v_gene: TRBV27; abundance: NA; j_gene: TRBJ2-6; CDR3nt: TGTGCCAGCACCCCCGGTAGCTCTGGGGCCAACGTCCTGACTTTC; CDR3aa: CASTPGSSGANVLTF
d_gene: NA; v_gene: TRBV6-2/TRBV6-3; abundance: few; j_gene: TRBJ2-1; CDR3nt: TGTGCCAGCAGTTCCGGGACGGCCAATGAGCAGTTCTTC; CDR3aa: CASSSGTANEQFF